This T cell receptor beta chain was sequenced in a study of T cell changes during pregnancy in multiple sclerosis. Libraries were prepared by immunoSEQ multiplex PCR; TCRdb keeps only in-frame clonotypes and omits some of them. The sample yields 40,000 to 45,000 clones, roughly 94% seen once. The V gene end was trimmed by 0 bases and the J gene end by 5 bases; junction bases not matched to a gene: 5. Germline V lookup: CDR1 GTSNPN, CDR2 SVGIG (reference sequence). This CDR3 comprises 14 residues. This clonotype was obtained from a female donor with multiple sclerosis, enrolled in a pregnancy study. The sample here was peripheral blood, taken in the third trimester of pregnancy. The gene calls are TRBV30 and TRBJ2-7; 9 nucleotides agree with TRBD1. The CDR3 DNA follows: TGTGCCTGGAGTGTTGGGACAGGGTTCCACGAGCAGTACTTC. Translation: CAWSVGTGFHEQYF. Full variable domain (outside the CDR3, taken from reference TRBV30 and TRBJ2-7): SQTIHQWPATLVQPVGSPLSLECTVEGTSNPNLYWYRQAAGRGLQLLFYSVGIGQISSEVPQNLSASRPQDRQFILSSKKLLLSDSGFYLCAWSVGTGFHEQYFGPGTRLTVT.